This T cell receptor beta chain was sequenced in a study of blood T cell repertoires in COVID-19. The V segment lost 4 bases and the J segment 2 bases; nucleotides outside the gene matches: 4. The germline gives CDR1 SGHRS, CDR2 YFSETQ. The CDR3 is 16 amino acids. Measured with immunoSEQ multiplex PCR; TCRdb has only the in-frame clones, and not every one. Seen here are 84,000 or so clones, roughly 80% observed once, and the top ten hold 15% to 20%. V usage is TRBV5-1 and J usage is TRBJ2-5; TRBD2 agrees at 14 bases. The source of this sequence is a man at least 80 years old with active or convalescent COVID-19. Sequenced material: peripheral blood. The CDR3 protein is CASSKGLAGGQETQYF. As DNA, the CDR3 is TGCGCCAGCAGCAAAGGACTAGCGGGGGGACAAGAGACCCAGTACTTC.